The text below deals with one T cell receptor (beta chain). Its antigen is still unknown. No qualities accompany the bases; no much larger clone lies one base away. The data were obtained in a study of blood T cell repertoires in COVID-19 (dated by TCRdb to between 2020 and 2021). With regard to the full study: Samples from collaborators originated in the United States, Italy and Spain and spanned both the acute and convalescent phases of COVID-19. Samples were obtained from the ongoing ImmuneRACE study (first 160 participants) and from about 1,300 subjects provided by 6 global collaborators. Deeply sampled blood TCRbeta repertoires from subjects exposed to, actively infected with, or recovered from COVID-19 were included in the dataset. The repertoires were released in a freely available public database intended as a resource for research on the immune response to SARS-CoV-2. The material from the prospective study consisted of cDNA or gDNA derived from T cells, B-cell-depleted T cells, or PBMCs. Where available, HLA class I and class II types were taken from metadata supplied by the sample provider and were not determined by assay-based typing. Nearly every sample came with metadata listing a de-identified subject ID, COVID-19 status, age in years and sex. General conclusions and limits of the study: The quantity of clinical and demographic metadata differed by source and by participant and was supplied without curation.

TCRbeta CDR3 regions were amplified from genomic DNA by means of the immunoSEQ Assay, a bias-controlled multiplex PCR. The study's own analysis went as follows. Within the assay, amplification of reference gene primers was used to estimate how many nucleated cells each sample contained. To quantify the absolute abundance of each unique TCRbeta CDR3 rearrangement, sequence reads were collapsed and filtered. For each sample, productive Simpson clonality was calculated as the square root of Simpson's diversity index across productive rearrangements. The clones in this table, taken by TCRdb from immuneACCESS, are in-frame only. Not every clone is retained; where verified, under half of the shortfall comes from an unresolved V gene, and the cause of the rest is unknown. V, J and clone size reflect that table, while D and trimming were determined from the DNA. For this sample the table gives 150,000 or so clones, of which roughly nine tenths were detected only once. More than 6.5% of the sample belongs to the ten largest clones.

Participants in the prospective study were enrolled through a virtual design, were aged roughly 18 to 90 years, and lived in approximately 24 United States geographic areas. In the prospective study, participants were assigned to cohorts based on the clinical history participants reported in a screening survey and a study questionnaire. Recovered participants in ImmuneRACE Cohort 3 were defined by two consecutive negative NP/OP PCR tests, clearance by a healthcare professional, or resolution of symptoms. Mobile phlebotomists in the prospective study collected whole blood, serum and a nasopharyngeal or oropharyngeal swab from every participant. Participants in the prospective study had the option to provide additional blood draws and questionnaires over an approximately 2-month period. Blood samples from the prospective study were shipped frozen or at room temperature prior to DNA extraction. From cysteine to phenylalanine, the CDR3 is 15 amino acids long. Only CDR3 DNA is held: 45 bases, read in frame from base 1. Reading the germline V gene gives CDR1 SGHRS and CDR2 YFSETQ. Trimmed from V: 0 bases; trimmed from J: 5 bases; junction bases lacking a gene match: 4.

The rearranged segments are TRBV5-1 and TRBJ2-2; a stretch of 7 junction bases matches TRBD2. The sequenced sample was PBMCs or T cells enriched from blood (not recorded which). The sequence derives from a woman aged 45-65 years who had recovered from COVID-19. The CDR3 reads as follows: CASSLGVAGTGELFF. At the DNA level, the sequence is TGCGCCAGCAGCTTGGGGGTAGCGGGTACCGGGGAGCTGTTTTTT.